The 25 T cell receptor beta chains presented below share a single source sample, sequenced in a study of CD8 T cells in ankylosing spondylitis (TCRdb year 2017). To prepare the library, 5' RACE was applied. The run used an Illumina HiSeq 2500. In TCRdb, the public reads were trimmed at Q25 with fastp and aligned with MiXCR, with productive beta chains retained. Rows matching on CDR3 protein sequence are summarized as one entry with the most common DNA and genes. The sample table lists roughly 120,000 distinct CDR3 sequences, about 6.4% of them with a count of one. In total, the top ten clones hold approximately 12% of the sample. Specimen: blood, either unsorted or a sorted T cell fraction (not recorded which). These receptors all come from a male donor with ankylosing spondylitis or in good health (not recorded which).

In this sample, this clonotype turned up many times. The chain has TRBV9 and TRBJ1-1; no firm D call. Deletions cut 4 bases from V and 0 bases from J, with 16 bases between. Germline values: CDR1 SGDLS, CDR2 YYNGEE. CDR3 length equals 16 residues. The CDR3 DNA is TGTGCCAGCAGCCCATCGGATCTTCCGTTGAACACTGAAGCTTTCTTT. Amino acids: CASSPSDLPLNTEAFF.

This clonotype was seen ten or more times. At one end the junction does not follow the germline gene, possibly because of a read error. The chain uses TRBV7-2 and TRBJ2-5; D unclear. From germline, CDR1 is SGHTA and CDR2 FQGNSA. The CDR3 is 12 residues long. CDR3 sequence (DNA): TGCGCCAGCAGCTTGGCGGAAGAGACCCAGTACTTC. Residues: CASSLAEETQYF. The full variable domain, in which reference TRBV7-2 and TRBJ2-5 provide the parts outside the CDR3, is GAGVSQSPSNKVTEKGKDVELRCDPISGHTALYWYRQSLGQGLEFLIYFQGNSAPDKSGLPSDRFSAERTGGSVSTLTIQRTQQEDSAVYLCASSLAEETQYFGPGTRLLVL.

This clonotype has a count of ten or more. The chain couples TRBV20-1 to TRBJ2-1, with D maybe TRBD2 (5 bases). The CDR3 loop spans 12 amino acids. Germline V lookup: CDR1 DFQATT, CDR2 SNEGSKA (reference sequence). V was shortened by 3 bases and J by 8 bases, with 11 bases between the two germline ends. The CDR3 here is CSARRRFDEQFF. CDR3 coding DNA: TGCAGTGCTAGGAGGAGGTTCGATGAGCAGTTCTTC.

This clonotype was counted many times. This chain links TRBV29-1 with TRBJ2-3; D possibly uses TRBD1 or TRBD2 (5 bases each). CDR1 and CDR2 (germline): SQVTM, ANQGSEA. The CDR3 is made up of 12 amino acids. V was shortened by 8 bases and J by 3 bases, with 12 bases between the two germline ends. The CDR3 reads CSTREGTDTQYF. The CDR3 region has the DNA TGCAGCACCCGCGAGGGGACAGATACGCAGTATTTT.

At least ten counts were recorded for this clonotype. The chain is built from TRBV20-1 and TRBJ2-2; D gene uncertain. Trimming took 4 bases from V and 5 from J, leaving 17 bases between them. The germline gives CDR1 DFQATT, CDR2 SNEGSKA (reference sequence). CDR3 length: 15 residues. CDR3 DNA sequence: TGCAGTGCTATTAAGGTGGATCAGAATACCGGGGAGCTGTTTTTT. It translates to CSAIKVDQNTGELFF.

This clonotype has a count of ten or more. This rearrangement joins TRBV18 to TRBJ2-1; 14 bases are a match to TRBD2. The CDR3 loop spans 18 amino acids. The trim removed 0 bases at V and 2 bases at J, leaving 3 bases unmatched. Germline V gene data show CDR1 as KGHSH and CDR2 as LQKENI. CDR3 bases: TGTGCCAGCTCACCACCCGGACTAGCGGGAGGAACCTACAATGAGCAGTTCTTC. This translates into CASSPPGLAGGTYNEQFF. Full variable domain (missing parts from reference TRBV18 and TRBJ2-1): NAGVMQNPRHLVRRRGQEARLRCSPMKGHSHVYWYRQLPEEGLKFMVYLQKENIIDESGMPKERFSAEFPKEGPSILRIQQVVRGDSAAYFCASSPPGLAGGTYNEQFFGPGTRLTVL.

The rearrangement uses TRBV5-4 and TRBJ2-2; no firm D call. The germline CDR1 and CDR2 sequences are SGHNT and YYREEE (reference sequence). V lost 0 bases and J 7 bases, leaving 10 bases between the germline ends. The CDR3 has 14 amino acids. This chain's CDR3 is CASSLEAVGGELFF. The CDR3 nucleotides read TGTGCCAGCAGCTTGGAGGCAGTTGGCGGGGAGCTGTTTTTT.

This clonotype was found many times. The gene calls are TRBV20-1 and TRBJ1-1, with D possibly being TRBD1 (6 bases). This CDR3 has 13 residues. From germline, CDR1 is DFQATT and CDR2 SNEGSKA (reference sequence). The ends were cut back, 1 base at V and 8 bases at J, with 14 bases in the middle. The DNA of the CDR3 is TGCAGTGCTAGAGGTAGGGGGGACGGCGAAGCTTTCTTT. Protein product: CSARGRGDGEAFF.

This clonotype was detected many times. This chain joins TRBV7-9 and TRBJ1-1; D is ambiguous. The CDR3 sequence is 13 residues long. Germline CDR1 reads SEHNR; CDR2 reads FQNEAQ (reference sequence). Trimming shortened V by 7 bases and J by 6 bases, and 15 bases separated the two germline ends. CDR3 sequence (DNA): TGTGCCAGCACCGATAATGGGTGGGCTGAAGCTTTCTTT. It specifies CASTDNGWAEAFF.

This clonotype was seen at least ten times. The genes are TRBV9 and TRBJ2-7; TRBD1 or TRBD2 may be the D gene (6 bases each). The germline V gene encodes CDR1 SGDLS and CDR2 YYNGEE. This CDR3 has 16 residues. V was pared by 4 bases and J by 1 base, with 18 bases between. The CDR3 protein is CASSPQLGGASYEQYF. CDR3 nucleotide sequence: TGTGCCAGCAGCCCCCAACTGGGGGGCGCTTCCTACGAGCAGTACTTC.

This clonotype was counted ten times or more. The CDR3 region is CASSLSQRREQYF. The CDR3 DNA reads TGTGCCAGCAGCTTGAGCCAGCGCCGCGAGCAGTACTTC. The V call is TRBV5-5, the J call TRBJ2-7, with unresolved D. The CDR3 is made up of 13 amino acids. Looked up from germline, CDR1 is SGHKS and CDR2 is YYEKEE (reference sequence). V shed 1 base and J shed 6 bases, with 11 bases lying between them.

At least ten counts were recorded for this clonotype. The chain links TRBV12-3 or TRBV12-4 to TRBJ2-5; 10 bases are a match to TRBD1. The CDR3 runs 15 residues. With V trimmed by 5 bases and J by 5 bases, 8 bases remained unmatched. The chain's CDR3 is CASSRGTGVRETQYF. The CDR3 DNA sequence: TGTGCCAGCAGTCGCGGGACAGGGGTTAGGGAGACCCAGTACTTC.

This clonotype was seen many times. The rearrangement uses TRBV9 and TRBJ2-1; TRBD2 agrees at 8 bases. Trimming cost V 7 bases and J 4 bases; bases outside gene matches: 4. The CDR3 runs to 13 residues. The germline gives CDR1 SGDLS, CDR2 YYNGEE. The chain's CDR3 is CASAGLAYNEQFF. DNA of the CDR3: TGTGCCAGCGCTGGACTAGCTTACAATGAGCAGTTCTTC.

This clonotype has ten or more counts. This rearrangement joins TRBV6-5 to TRBJ1-6; D ambiguous. In germline, CDR1 is MNHEY, CDR2 SVGAGI. This CDR3 spans 14 amino acids. Trimming stripped 3 bases from V and 6 bases from J, with 9 bases between. CDR3 nucleotides: TGTGCCAGCAGTTATGAGGGCACTAATTCACCCCTCCACTTT. Translation: CASSYEGTNSPLHF.

This clonotype appeared many times. This sequence joins TRBV20-1 and TRBJ2-7; the D call may be TRBD1 or TRBD2 (5 bases each). Germline loops: CDR1 DFQATT, CDR2 SNEGSKA (reference sequence). CDR3 length equals 12 residues. With 3 bases removed from V and 6 bases from J, the gap between germline ends came to 12 bases. Here the CDR3 DNA reads TGCAGTGCTAGGCAGGGAGACTCCGAGCAGTACTTC. This codes for CSARQGDSEQYF.

This chain links TRBV4-2 with TRBJ2-3; D is unclear. Trimming removed 0 bases at V and 7 bases at J, with 8 bases between. The CDR3 is 13 amino acids. Germline V gene lookup returns CDR1 LGHNA and CDR2 YNFKEQ. CDR3 sequence (DNA): TGTGCCAGCAGCCAAGACACGGGTAATACGCAGTATTTT. Protein: CASSQDTGNTQYF.

At least ten counts were recorded for this clonotype. This chain connects TRBV29-1 to TRBJ1-1, with TRBD1 identical over 12 bases. Germline V CDR1 and CDR2: SQVTM, ANQGSEA. Unmatched junction bases numbered 6, after V lost 5 bases and J lost 2 bases. This CDR3 is 15 amino acids long. CDR3 region: CSVWGGQGANTEAFF. CDR3 bases: TGCAGCGTTTGGGGGGGACAGGGGGCTAACACTGAAGCTTTCTTT.

This clonotype showed up many times. V is TRBV7-9 and J is TRBJ2-7; possibly TRBD2 for D (5 bases). Germline-derived CDR1 and CDR2 are SEHNR and FQNEAQ (reference sequence). Trimming stripped 1 base from V and 0 bases from J, with 7 bases between. This CDR3 contains 14 residues. CDR3 sequence: CASSLGEISYEQYF. Written as DNA, the CDR3 is TGTGCCAGCAGCTTAGGGGAGATCTCCTACGAGCAGTACTTC.

The rearrangement uses TRBV7-9 and TRBJ2-7; TRBD2 is a possible D gene (5 bases). Trimming left V 4 bases short and J 6 bases short, with 13 bases between. The CDR3 sequence is 13 residues long. The V gene's germline CDR1 is SEHNR and CDR2 FQNEAQ (reference sequence). The CDR3 region has the DNA TGTGCCAGCAGCTCCGGAGGACCTCGCGAGCAGTACTTC. Protein sequence: CASSSGGPREQYF.

This clonotype was counted at least ten times. V and J are TRBV20-1 and TRBJ2-6; possibly TRBD1 for D (5 bases). CDR3 length: 15 amino acids. Trimming shortened V by 2 bases and J by 4 bases, and 12 bases separated the two germline ends. Germline V gene lookup returns CDR1 DFQATT and CDR2 SNEGSKA (reference sequence). The CDR3 sequence is CSARPPGSGANVLTF. The CDR3 nucleotides read TGCAGTGCTAGACCTCCAGGGTCCGGGGCCAACGTCCTGACTTTC.

This clonotype was counted at least ten times. The gene calls are TRBV7-2 and TRBJ2-7; 8 bases line up with TRBD2. With V trimmed by 1 base and J by 5 bases, 10 bases remained unmatched. The CDR3 consists of 16 residues. The germline V gene has CDR1 SGHTA and CDR2 FQGNSA. CDR3 DNA: TGTGCCAGCAGCTTAGTGTTTCGGGCGGGAGGTAACGAGCAGTACTTC. Residues: CASSLVFRAGGNEQYF.

This clonotype was recorded at least ten times. The J gene is TRBJ1-1, the V gene TRBV7-2, with D possibly being TRBD1 (6 bases). The germline V and J ends were trimmed by 4 bases and 2 bases, with 11 bases remaining between them. This CDR3 region has 14 residues. Per the germline V gene, CDR1 is SGHTA and CDR2 is FQGNSA. CDR3 nucleotide sequence: TGTGCCAGCAGCTCCAGGGGAGTTAACACTGAAGCTTTCTTT. Protein sequence: CASSSRGVNTEAFF.

This clonotype occurred many times. The chain combines TRBV27 with TRBJ1-1; TRBD1 might be the D (6 bases). Germline-derived CDR1 and CDR2 are MNHEY and SMNVEV (reference sequence). There are 13 residues in the CDR3. Trimming pared 8 bases from V and 0 bases from J, leaving 10 bases between. CDR3 residues: CASAQGMNTEAFF. As DNA, the CDR3 is TGTGCCAGCGCACAGGGTATGAACACTGAAGCTTTCTTT.

This clonotype has at least ten counts. The CDR3 loop is CASSKDLYNEQFF. CDR3 nucleotide sequence: TGCGCCAGCAGCAAGGACCTATACAATGAGCAGTTCTTC. This sequence joins TRBV5-1 and TRBJ2-1; no clear D. This CDR3 has 13 residues. Trimming left V 4 bases short and J 4 bases short, with 9 bases between. Germline CDR1 is SGHRS and CDR2 is YFSETQ.

This clonotype was detected many times. This sequence joins TRBV12-3 or TRBV12-4 and TRBJ2-3, with D uncertain. This CDR3 spans 14 amino acids. V shed 5 bases and J shed 0 bases, with 9 bases lying between them. The CDR3 nucleotides read TGTGCCAGCAGTCTAGACTCGAGCACAGATACGCAGTATTTT. This translates into CASSLDSSTDTQYF.